This paragraph reports one TCR beta chain. Its cognate antigen is unknown. These data are taken from a study of cytomegalovirus exposure and HLA in healthy donors. In the PCR, 60 Vbeta and 13 Jbeta primers were used. TCRdb keeps only in-frame clones here, not all; method: immunoSEQ multiplex PCR. This specimen shows 60,000 or so clones; the ten leading clones hold more than 2%. Trimming removed 8 bases from V and 0 bases from J; junction bases left unmatched: 4. Looked up from germline, CDR1 is MDHEN and CDR2 is SYDVKM. The CDR3 length is 14 residues. Regarding the study as a whole: The study labeled fewer than 200 TCR beta chains cytomegalovirus-associated. Researchers left out some V segments, among them TRBV6-2 and TRBV6-3, as indistinguishable. High specificity and sensitivity for cytomegalovirus status were reported for the classifier. Confirmation was obtained in vitro that a few CMV-associated chains are specific for CMV antigens.

This TCR was sampled from a woman aged 18-29 years in good health and CMV-seronegative. This chain connects TRBV28 to TRBJ2-3; 8 positions match TRBD1. The specimen was PBMCs. For the CDR3, the DNA is TGTGCCAGCGGGACAGGCGCCAGCACAGATACGCAGTATTTT. Translated, it gives CASGTGASTDTQYF.